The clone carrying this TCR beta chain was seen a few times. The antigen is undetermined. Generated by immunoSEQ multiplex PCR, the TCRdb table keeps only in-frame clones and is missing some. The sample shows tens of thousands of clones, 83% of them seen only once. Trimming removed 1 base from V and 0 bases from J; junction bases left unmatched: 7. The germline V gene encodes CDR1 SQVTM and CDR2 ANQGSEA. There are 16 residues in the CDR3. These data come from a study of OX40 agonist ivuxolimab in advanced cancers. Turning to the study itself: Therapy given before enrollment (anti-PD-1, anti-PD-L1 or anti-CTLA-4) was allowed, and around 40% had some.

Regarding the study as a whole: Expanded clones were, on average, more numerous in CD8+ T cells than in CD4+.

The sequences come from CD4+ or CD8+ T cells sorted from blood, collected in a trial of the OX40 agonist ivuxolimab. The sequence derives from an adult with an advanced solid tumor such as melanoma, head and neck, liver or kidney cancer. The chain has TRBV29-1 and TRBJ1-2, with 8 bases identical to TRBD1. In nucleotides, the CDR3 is TGCAGCGTTGAAGGGGACAGGCCACCTCCTAACTATGGCTACACCTTC. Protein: CSVEGDRPPPNYGYTF.